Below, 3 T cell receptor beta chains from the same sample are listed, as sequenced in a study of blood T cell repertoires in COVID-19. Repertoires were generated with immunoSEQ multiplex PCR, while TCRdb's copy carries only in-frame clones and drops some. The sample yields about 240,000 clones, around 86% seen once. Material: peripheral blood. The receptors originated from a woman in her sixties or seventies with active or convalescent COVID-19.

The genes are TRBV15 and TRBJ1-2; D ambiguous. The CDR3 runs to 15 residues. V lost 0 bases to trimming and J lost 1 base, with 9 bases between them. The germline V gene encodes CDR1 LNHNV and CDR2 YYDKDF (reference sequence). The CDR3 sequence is CATSRDRYGNYGYTF. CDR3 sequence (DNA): TGTGCCACCAGCAGAGATCGGTACGGTAACTATGGCTACACCTTC.

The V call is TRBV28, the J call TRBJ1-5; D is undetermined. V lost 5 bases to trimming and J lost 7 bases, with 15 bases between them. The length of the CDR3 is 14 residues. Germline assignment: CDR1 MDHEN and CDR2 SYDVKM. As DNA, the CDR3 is TGTGCCAGCAGTCCCGGCTTACAGATGCAGCCCCAGCATTTT. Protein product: CASSPGLQMQPQHF.

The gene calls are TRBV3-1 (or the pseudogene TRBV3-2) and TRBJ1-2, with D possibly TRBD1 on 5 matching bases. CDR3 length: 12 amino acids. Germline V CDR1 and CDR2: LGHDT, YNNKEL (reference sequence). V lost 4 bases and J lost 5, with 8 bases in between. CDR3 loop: CASSPGEYGYTF. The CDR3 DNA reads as TGTGCCAGCAGCCCGGGGGAGTATGGCTACACCTTC.